This T cell receptor (beta chain) was identified in a study of early T cells in non-severe SARS-CoV-2 infection. Study-level background: With bulk RNA from unsorted whole blood as input, sequencing yielded unpaired chains. Regarding the study as a whole: Database matching using VDJdb favored anti-spike CD8 responses, with private and CD4 specificities left missing.

The protocol attached unique molecular identifiers to individual cDNA molecules. TCRdb recomputed calls from the 5' RACE reads with MiXCR, one row per CDR3 protein. The table shows some 67,000 distinct CDR3 sequences, with approximately 13% occurring only once. The CDR3 is made up of 13 amino acids. Germline CDR1 and CDR2: SQVTM and ANQGSEA. J gave up 5 bases and V 7 bases, and 8 bases lay outside the gene matches. This clonotype occurred many times. The antigen remains unidentified. The gene calls are TRBV29-1 and TRBJ1-1, with TRBD1 matching 9 bases. Sequenced: whole blood. This clonotype was obtained from an adult who was a healthcare worker with PCR-confirmed SARS-CoV-2 infection or an uninfected control (not recorded which). The CDR3 loop is CSATGGRRTEAFF. The DNA of the CDR3 is TGCAGCGCTACAGGGGGCAGAAGGACTGAAGCTTTCTTT. Full variable domain (missing parts from reference TRBV29-1 and TRBJ1-1): SAVISQKPSRDICQRGTSLTIQCQVDSQVTMMFWYRQQPGQSLTLIATANQGSEATYESGFVIDKFPISRPNLTFSTLTVSNMSPEDSSIYLCSATGGRRTEAFFGQGTRLTVV.